This T cell receptor beta chain was sequenced for a study of T cell repertoires in cytomegalovirus infection. Whole-study context: In the study, CMV epitopes included recently identified HLA-C-restricted and well-studied HLA-B-restricted ones. Indications came from public TCR beta signatures; they pointed to CMV infection and to a matching HLA type.

This CDR3 spans 13 amino acids. Germline values: CDR1 LNHDA, CDR2 SQIVND (reference sequence). V shed 11 bases and J shed 8 bases, with 21 bases lying between them. For this clonotype: Antigen: not known.

TCRdb reprocessed the reads via MiXCR and lists one record per CDR3 protein. The profile shows around 900,000 distinct CDR3 sequences, around 32% of them singletons. Whole-study results and caveats: People with CMV and the relevant HLA were identified by cumulative public TCR beta family frequency. HLA-C-restricted CMV-specific TCR beta clonotypes were dominant in the ex vivo response.

This clonotype was sampled from a human donor in good health (CMV status not recorded). Some clones in this sample may be carry-over from other donors' samples. The specimen was cultured CD8+ T cells from PBMCs, collected from culture after CMV antigen stimulation. This rearrangement joins TRBV19 to TRBJ1-1; D possibly corresponds to TRBD1 (5 bases). As DNA, the CDR3 is TGTGCCGGTGGCCGCCGAGGACACTGGGAAGCTTTCTTT. Its protein is CAGGRRGHWEAFF.